One sample yielded the 21 T cell receptor beta chains listed below, sequenced in a study of technical replicates of blood from a few donors (dated by TCRdb to 2016 to 2017). Libraries were prepared through the immunoSEQ multiplex PCR assay. Not all clones reach the TCRdb copy of this immuneACCESS table, which keeps in-frame sequences only. Checked studies attribute under half of the gap to unresolved V genes and leave the rest unexplained. Across this sample there are tens of thousands of clones, with roughly 98% seen only once. Approximately 0.2% of the sample is held by the ten biggest clonotypes. The specimen sequenced was T cells isolated from PBMCs. All receptors come from a human donor in good health.

This clone was recorded once. This chain links TRBV6-5 with TRBJ2-7; 8 bases map to TRBD1. The length of the CDR3 is 15 residues. V lost 4 bases and J lost 3; bases outside the gene matches: 8. Germline V lookup: CDR1 MNHEY, CDR2 SVGAGI. The CDR3: CASSSAGTGYYEQYF. CDR3 sequence (DNA): TGTGCCAGCAGTTCTGCCGGGACAGGATACTACGAGCAGTACTTC.

This clone was seen just once. V is TRBV19 and J is TRBJ2-1; TRBD2 matches 7 bases. J lost 1 base, V lost 4 bases, and 4 bases had no gene match. This CDR3 comprises 15 residues. Germline CDR1 LNHDA, CDR2 SQIVND (reference sequence). Here the CDR3 DNA reads TGTGCCAGTAGTACCGGACTAGAGTCCTACAATGAGCAGTTCTTC. It codes for CASSTGLESYNEQFF.

The rearrangement joins TRBV11-3 to TRBJ2-6, with a possible D match to TRBD1 (5 bases). Germline assignment: CDR1 SGHNT and CDR2 YENEEA. Trimming shortened V by 5 bases and J by 3 bases, and 8 bases separated the two germline ends. The CDR3 extends over 14 amino acids. The CDR3 sequence is CASSATGGANVLTF. The CDR3 DNA sequence: TGTGCCAGCAGCGCTACAGGTGGGGCCAACGTCCTGACTTTC. The variable domain in full, with the rest retrieved from reference TRBV11-3 and TRBJ2-6, is EAGVVQSPRYKIIEKKQPVAFWCNPISGHNTLYWYLQNLGQGPELLIRYENEEAVDDSQLPKDRFSAERLKGVDSTLKIQPAELGDSAVYLCASSATGGANVLTFGAGSRLTVL.

The CDR3 sequence is CASSPRSSLNEQFF. CDR3 sequence (DNA): TGTGCCAGCAGCCCCCGGTCTAGCCTAAATGAGCAGTTCTTC. The chain joins TRBV11-2 to TRBJ2-1, with D perhaps matching TRBD2 (5 bases). Between the trimmed V and J ends, which lost 5 bases and 7 bases, there was a span of 15 bases. Germline CDR1 SGHAT, CDR2 FQNNGV. The CDR3 is made up of 14 amino acids.

The chain uses TRBV27 and TRBJ2-5; 8 bases are a match to TRBD2. The CDR3 is 12 residues long. J gave up 5 bases and V 11 bases, and 7 bases lay outside the gene matches. The germline gives CDR1 MNHEY, CDR2 SMNVEV (reference sequence). The CDR3 loop reads CASGGAWETQYF. For the CDR3, the DNA is TGTGCCTCGGGGGGGGCTTGGGAGACCCAGTACTTC.

A single count supports this clone. The V call is TRBV29-1, the J call TRBJ2-2, with a weak D call TRBD2 (5 bases). Germline V lookup: CDR1 SQVTM, CDR2 ANQGSEA. Trimming pared 3 bases from V and 2 bases from J, leaving 7 bases between. The CDR3 consists of 13 residues. The CDR3 bases are TGCAGCGTTGATAGGACTAACACCGGGGAGCTGTTTTTT. Amino acid sequence: CSVDRTNTGELFF.

V and J are TRBV7-2 and TRBJ1-2; 9 bases align to TRBD1. This CDR3 is 18 amino acids long. Germline V gene sequence: CDR1 SGHTA, CDR2 FQGNSA. The junction had 16 bases not matched to a gene; V was cut back by 4 bases and J by 4 bases. CDR3 sequence: CASSSTGTGTLWGYGYTF. CDR3 nucleotide sequence: TGTGCCAGCAGCTCAACCGGGACAGGGACCCTTTGGGGCTATGGCTACACCTTC. The entire variable domain, with the rest obtained from reference TRBV7-2 and TRBJ1-2, is as follows: GAGVSQSPSNKVTEKGKDVELRCDPISGHTALYWYRQSLGQGLEFLIYFQGNSAPDKSGLPSDRFSAERTGGSVSTLTIQRTQQEDSAVYLCASSSTGTGTLWGYGYTFGSGTRLTVV.

The rearrangement joins TRBV6-1 to TRBJ2-7, with 8 bases identical to TRBD1. Germline V gene data show CDR1 as MNHNS and CDR2 as SASEGT. V shed 3 bases and J 3 bases; nucleotides not matched to a gene: 7. There are 15 residues in the CDR3. CDR3: CASSDPGQANYEQYF. The CDR3 DNA follows: TGTGCCAGCAGTGACCCGGGACAGGCCAACTACGAGCAGTACTTC.

The J gene is TRBJ2-1, the V gene TRBV30; 8 bases line up with TRBD2. After removal of 3 bases from V and 2 bases from J, the junction contained 3 bases not matched to a gene. Germline V gene sequence: CDR1 GTSNPN, CDR2 SVGIG (reference sequence). The CDR3 is 14 amino acids. CDR3 region: CAWRTSATYNEQFF. The CDR3 DNA is TGTGCCTGGAGGACTAGCGCGACCTACAATGAGCAGTTCTTC.

The gene calls are TRBV13 and TRBJ1-2, with a tentative D call TRBD1 (6 bases). CDR1 is PRHDT and CDR2 is FYEKMQ in the germline V gene (reference sequence). V was shortened by 4 bases and J by 2 bases, with 14 bases between the two germline ends. The CDR3 extends over 15 amino acids. Here the CDR3 reads CASSSLGGANYGYTF. CDR3 nucleotide sequence: TGTGCCAGCAGCTCCTTAGGGGGGGCCAACTATGGCTACACCTTC. The whole variable domain, remainder taken from reference TRBV13 and TRBJ1-2, is AAGVIQSPRHLIKEKRETATLKCYPIPRHDTVYWYQQGPGQDPQFLISFYEKMQSDKGSIPDRFSAQQFSDYHSELNMSSLELGDSALYFCASSSLGGANYGYTFGSGTRLTVV.

V usage is TRBV2 and J usage is TRBJ2-7, with TRBD2 matching over 10 bases. Trimming removed 4 bases from V and 0 bases from J; junction bases left unmatched: 6. This CDR3 is built from 16 residues. Germline loops: CDR1 SNHLY, CDR2 FYNNEI. Here the CDR3 reads CASSVQRTSGSYEQYF. CDR3 DNA sequence: TGTGCCAGCAGTGTCCAGAGGACTAGCGGCTCCTACGAGCAGTACTTC.

The CDR3 here is CASRPDRNQPQHF. DNA of the CDR3: TGTGCCAGCAGACCGGACAGGAATCAGCCCCAGCATTTT. The chain has TRBV6-1 and TRBJ1-5; 7 bases line up with TRBD1. The CDR3 extends over 13 amino acids. After removal of 6 bases from V and 4 bases from J, the junction contained 3 bases not matched to a gene. Germline V gene sequence: CDR1 MNHNS, CDR2 SASEGT.

This chain links TRBV28 with TRBJ1-3; tentatively, D is TRBD1 (5 bases). Germline lookup yields CDR1 MDHEN and CDR2 SYDVKM. The CDR3 runs 14 residues. V was clipped by 10 bases and J by 2 bases, with 15 bases between them. The CDR3, as DNA: TGTGCCACCATTAGGCCGACAGCTGGAAACACCATATATTTT. Translating gives CATIRPTAGNTIYF.

This rearrangement joins TRBV7-7 to TRBJ1-4; 9 nucleotides line up with TRBD1. The CDR3 is made up of 13 amino acids. Germline CDR1 reads SSHAT; CDR2 reads FNYEAQ (reference sequence). V trimming: 5 bases; J trimming: 8 bases; junction bases outside the gene matches: 3. CDR3 sequence: CASSPGQGEKLFF. The CDR3 DNA follows: TGTGCCAGCAGCCCAGGACAGGGGGAAAAACTGTTTTTT.

V and J are TRBV9 and TRBJ2-3; TRBD2 might be the D (6 bases). CDR3 size: 16 residues. Trimming stripped 0 bases from V and 4 bases from J, with 15 bases between. CDR1 and CDR2 from the germline V gene are SGDLS and YYNGEE. The CDR3 DNA reads TGTGCCAGCAGCGTAGCCGAGGGAGGTTTAGCAGATACGCAGTATTTT. Its protein product is CASSVAEGGLADTQYF.

With respect to this clone: Other DNA sequences in the sample encode the same CDR3. The chain employs TRBV5-1 and TRBJ1-1; no clear D. Trimming left V 2 bases short and J 1 base short, with 6 bases between. Germline V gene lookup returns CDR1 SGHRS and CDR2 YFSETQ. This CDR3 has 13 amino acids. Here the CDR3 DNA reads TGCGCCAGCAGCTTAGCAGGGAACACTGAAGCTTTCTTT. Encoded protein: CASSLAGNTEAFF.

CDR3 DNA sequence: TGCAGCGTTTTAACCGGGGACAAATACGAGCAGTACTTC. Translated, it gives CSVLTGDKYEQYF. This chain links TRBV29-1 with TRBJ2-7; D is possibly TRBD1 (6 bases). This CDR3 contains 13 residues. The germline V gene has CDR1 SQVTM and CDR2 ANQGSEA. V was cut by 5 bases and J by 4 bases, with 15 bases left in between.

This sequence joins TRBV4-3 and TRBJ1-1; unclear D gene. The germline gives CDR1 LGHNA, CDR2 YSLEER. This CDR3 has 14 amino acids. V shed 1 base and J shed 1 base, with 7 bases lying between them. The CDR3 protein is CASSQVPQNTEAFF. The CDR3 region has the DNA TGCGCCAGCAGCCAAGTGCCACAGAACACTGAAGCTTTCTTT.

The chain is built from TRBV4-1 and TRBJ2-1; 8 nucleotides agree with TRBD2. Trimming removed 5 bases from V and 3 bases from J; junction bases left unmatched: 6. CDR1 and CDR2 (germline): MGHRA, YSYEKL. CDR3 size: 15 residues. CDR3 loop: CASSDLAGIYNEQFF. The CDR3 DNA reads TGCGCCAGCAGCGATTTAGCGGGGATCTACAATGAGCAGTTCTTC.

The rearrangement joins TRBV28 to TRBJ2-7, with D possibly TRBD2 on 7 matching bases. The ends were cut back, 2 bases at V and 2 bases at J, with 19 bases in the middle. Looked up from germline, CDR1 is MDHEN and CDR2 is SYDVKM. This CDR3 is built from 17 residues. The DNA for the CDR3 is TGTGCCAGCAGTTTAAGGGGGGGCCCCAGCAGAGCCTACGAGCAGTACTTC. Translated, it gives CASSLRGGPSRAYEQYF.

The chain links TRBV5-5 to TRBJ1-5; the match to TRBD1 covers 9 bases. CDR3 size: 16 residues. Per the germline V gene, CDR1 is SGHKS and CDR2 is YYEKEE (reference sequence). After removal of 4 bases from V and 4 bases from J, the junction contained 9 bases not matched to a gene. In DNA form, the CDR3 reads TGTGCCAGCAGCCCTGGCCTTGGGACAGGGAATCAGCCCCAGCATTTT. This codes for CASSPGLGTGNQPQHF. Full variable domain (rest looked up from reference TRBV5-5 and TRBJ1-5): DAGVTQSPTHLIKTRGQQVTLRCSPISGHKSVSWYQQVLGQGPQFIFQYYEKEERGRGNFPDRFSARQFPNYSSELNVNALLLGDSALYLCASSPGLGTGNQPQHFGDGTRLSIL.